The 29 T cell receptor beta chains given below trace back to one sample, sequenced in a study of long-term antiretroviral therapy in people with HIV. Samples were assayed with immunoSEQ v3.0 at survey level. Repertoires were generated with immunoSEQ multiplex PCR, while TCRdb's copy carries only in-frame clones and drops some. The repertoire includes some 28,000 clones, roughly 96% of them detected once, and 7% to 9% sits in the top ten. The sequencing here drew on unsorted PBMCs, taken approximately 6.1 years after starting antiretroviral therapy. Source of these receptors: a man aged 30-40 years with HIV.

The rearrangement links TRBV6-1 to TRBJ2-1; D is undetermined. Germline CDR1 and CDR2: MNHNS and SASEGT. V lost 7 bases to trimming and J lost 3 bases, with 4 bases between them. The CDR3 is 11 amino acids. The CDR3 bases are TGTGCCAGCAAACTCTACAATGAGCAGTTCTTC. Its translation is CASKLYNEQFF.

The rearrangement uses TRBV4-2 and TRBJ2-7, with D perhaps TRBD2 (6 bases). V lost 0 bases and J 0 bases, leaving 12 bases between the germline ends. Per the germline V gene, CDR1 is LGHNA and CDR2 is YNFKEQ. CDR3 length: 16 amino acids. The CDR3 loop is CASSQDIGTPSYEQYF. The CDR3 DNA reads TGTGCCAGCAGCCAAGATATAGGGACTCCCTCCTACGAGCAGTACTTC.

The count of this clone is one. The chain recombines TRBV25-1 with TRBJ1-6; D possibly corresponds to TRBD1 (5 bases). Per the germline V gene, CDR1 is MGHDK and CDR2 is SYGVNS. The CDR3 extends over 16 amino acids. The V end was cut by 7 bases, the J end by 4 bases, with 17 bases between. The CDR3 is CASNPSRGSYNSPLHF. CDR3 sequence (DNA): TGTGCCAGCAACCCATCCCGGGGGTCTTATAATTCACCCCTCCACTTT.

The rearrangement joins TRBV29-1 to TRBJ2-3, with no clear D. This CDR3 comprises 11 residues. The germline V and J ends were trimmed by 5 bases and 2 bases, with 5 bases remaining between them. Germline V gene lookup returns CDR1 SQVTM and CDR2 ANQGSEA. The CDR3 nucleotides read TGCAGCGTTTCGGACACAGATACGCAGTATTTT. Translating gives CSVSDTDTQYF.

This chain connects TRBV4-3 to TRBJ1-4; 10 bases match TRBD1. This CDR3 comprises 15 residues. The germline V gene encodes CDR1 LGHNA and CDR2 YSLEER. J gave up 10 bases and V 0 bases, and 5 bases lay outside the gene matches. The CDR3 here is CASSQEGTGEGKLFF. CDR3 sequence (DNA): TGCGCCAGCAGCCAAGAGGGGACAGGGGAGGGAAAACTGTTTTTT.

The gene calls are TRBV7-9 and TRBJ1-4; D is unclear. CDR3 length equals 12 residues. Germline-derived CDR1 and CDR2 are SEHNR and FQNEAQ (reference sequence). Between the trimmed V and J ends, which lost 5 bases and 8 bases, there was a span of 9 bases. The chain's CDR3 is CASSKEEEKLFF. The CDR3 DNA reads TGTGCCAGCAGCAAAGAGGAGGAAAAACTGTTTTTT.

CDR3 in amino acids: CSARRDRGTNEKLFF. The CDR3 nucleotides are TGCAGCGCCCGGAGGGACAGGGGAACTAATGAAAAACTGTTTTTT. V gene TRBV29-1 combines with J gene TRBJ1-4, with 10 bases identical to TRBD1. Trimming at V came to 7 bases and at J to 1 base, leaving 6 bases not matched to a gene. The CDR3 has 15 residues. Looked up from germline, CDR1 is SQVTM and CDR2 is ANQGSEA.

The CDR3 sequence: CASSTLAGGVADTQYF. DNA of the CDR3: TGTGCCAGCAGCACACTAGCGGGGGGGGTGGCGGATACGCAGTATTTT. The rearrangement uses TRBV9 and TRBJ2-3, with 13 bases matching TRBD2. V shed 4 bases and J 6 bases; nucleotides not matched to a gene: 8. Germline CDR1 reads SGDLS; CDR2 reads YYNGEE. This CDR3 comprises 16 residues. The whole variable domain, filled in from reference TRBV9 and TRBJ2-3, reads DSGVTQTPKHLITATGQRVTLRCSPRSGDLSVYWYQQSLDQGLQFLIQYYNGEERAKGNILERFSAQQFPDLHSELNLSSLELGDSALYFCASSTLAGGVADTQYFGPGTRLTVL.

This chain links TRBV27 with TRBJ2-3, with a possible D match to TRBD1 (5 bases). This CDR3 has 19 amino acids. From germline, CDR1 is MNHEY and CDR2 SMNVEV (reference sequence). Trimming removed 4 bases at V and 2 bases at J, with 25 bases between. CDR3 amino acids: CASSSLRSSTANATDTQYF. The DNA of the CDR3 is TGTGCCAGCAGTTCGTTAAGGAGTTCGACAGCGAACGCCACAGATACGCAGTATTTT.

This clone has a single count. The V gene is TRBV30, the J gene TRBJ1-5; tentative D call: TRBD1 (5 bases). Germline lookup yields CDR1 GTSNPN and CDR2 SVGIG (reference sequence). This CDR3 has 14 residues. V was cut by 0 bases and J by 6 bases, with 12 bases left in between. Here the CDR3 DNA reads TGTGCCTGGAGTGTCGGTCAGGGAAGTCAGCCCCAGCATTTT. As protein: CAWSVGQGSQPQHF.

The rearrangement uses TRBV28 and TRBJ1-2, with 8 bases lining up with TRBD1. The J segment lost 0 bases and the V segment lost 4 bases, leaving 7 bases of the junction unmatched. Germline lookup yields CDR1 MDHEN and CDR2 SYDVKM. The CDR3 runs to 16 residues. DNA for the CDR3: TGTGCCAGCAGTTCCCTCGGGACAGGCACTAACTATGGCTACACCTTC. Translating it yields CASSSLGTGTNYGYTF.

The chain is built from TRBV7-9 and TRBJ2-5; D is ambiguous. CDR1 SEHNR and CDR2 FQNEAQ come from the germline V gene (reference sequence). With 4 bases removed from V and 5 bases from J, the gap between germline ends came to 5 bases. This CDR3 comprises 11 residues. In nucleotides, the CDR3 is TGTGCCAGCAGCTACGGTGAGACCCAGTACTTC. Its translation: CASSYGETQYF.

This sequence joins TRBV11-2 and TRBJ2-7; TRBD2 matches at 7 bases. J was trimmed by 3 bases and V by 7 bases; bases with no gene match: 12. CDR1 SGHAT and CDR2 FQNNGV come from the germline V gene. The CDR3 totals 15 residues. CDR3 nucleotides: TGTGCCAGCATCCTAGCGGAGGGGCGATTCTACGAGCAGTACTTC. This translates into CASILAEGRFYEQYF.

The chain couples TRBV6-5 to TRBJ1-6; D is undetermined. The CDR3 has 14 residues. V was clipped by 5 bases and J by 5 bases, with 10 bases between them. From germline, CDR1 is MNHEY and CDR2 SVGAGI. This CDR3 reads CASSDGYDNSPLHF. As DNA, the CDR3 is TGTGCCAGCAGTGATGGATACGATAATTCACCCCTCCACTTT.

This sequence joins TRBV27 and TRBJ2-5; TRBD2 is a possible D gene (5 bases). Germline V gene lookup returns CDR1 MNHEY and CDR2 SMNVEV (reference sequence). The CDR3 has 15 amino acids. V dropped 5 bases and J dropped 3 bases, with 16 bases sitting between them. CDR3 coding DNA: TGTGCCAGCAGTCTCTTCCCCGGACTGGAAGAGACCCAGTACTTC. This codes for CASSLFPGLEETQYF.

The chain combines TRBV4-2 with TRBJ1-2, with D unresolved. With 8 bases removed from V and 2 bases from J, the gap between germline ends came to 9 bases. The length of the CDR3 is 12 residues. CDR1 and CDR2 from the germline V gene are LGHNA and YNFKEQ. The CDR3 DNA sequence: TGTGCCAGCGGCGCAGTCAACTATGGCTACACCTTC. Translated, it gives CASGAVNYGYTF.

In nucleotides, the CDR3 is TGTGCCAGCAGTTTGTTTGTGGGTGAGGCCCAGCATTTT. Its translation: CASSLFVGEAQHF. The genes are TRBV27 and TRBJ1-5; D remains ambiguous. This CDR3 is built from 13 residues. Looked up from germline, CDR1 is MNHEY and CDR2 is SMNVEV (reference sequence). Trimming cost V 3 bases and J 11 bases, with 14 bases left between them.

CDR3 residues: CASSPGNYGYTF. CDR3 sequence (DNA): TGTGCCAGCAGCCCAGGAAACTATGGCTACACCTTC. The chain combines TRBV7-9 with TRBJ1-2; D is uncertain. The germline V gene has CDR1 SEHNR and CDR2 FQNEAQ (reference sequence). V gave up 5 bases and J gave up 2 bases, with 6 bases separating them. CDR3 length equals 12 residues.

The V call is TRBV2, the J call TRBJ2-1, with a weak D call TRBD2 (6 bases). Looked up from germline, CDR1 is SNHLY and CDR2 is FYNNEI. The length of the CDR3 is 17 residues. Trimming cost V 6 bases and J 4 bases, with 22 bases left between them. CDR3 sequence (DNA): TGTGCCAGCAGGCGCGGACCAACTGGGGGGTTATACAATGAGCAGTTCTTC. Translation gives CASRRGPTGGLYNEQFF.

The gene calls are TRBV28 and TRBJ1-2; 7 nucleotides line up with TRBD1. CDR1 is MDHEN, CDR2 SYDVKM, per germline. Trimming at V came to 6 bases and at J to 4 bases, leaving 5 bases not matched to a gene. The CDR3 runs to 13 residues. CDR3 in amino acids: CASSEGQIYGYTF. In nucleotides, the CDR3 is TGTGCCAGCAGCGAGGGACAGATCTATGGCTACACCTTC.

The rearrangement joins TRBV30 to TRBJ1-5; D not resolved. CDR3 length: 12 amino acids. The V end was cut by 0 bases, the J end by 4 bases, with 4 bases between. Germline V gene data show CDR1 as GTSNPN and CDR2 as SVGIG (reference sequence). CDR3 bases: TGTGCCTGGAGTGTACCGAATCAGCCCCAGCATTTT. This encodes CAWSVPNQPQHF.

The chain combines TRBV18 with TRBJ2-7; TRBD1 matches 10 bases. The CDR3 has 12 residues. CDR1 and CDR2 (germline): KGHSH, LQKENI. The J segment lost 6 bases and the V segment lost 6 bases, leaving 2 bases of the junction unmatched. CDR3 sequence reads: CASSRTGGEQYF. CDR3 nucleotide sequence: TGTGCCAGCTCCCGGACAGGGGGCGAGCAGTACTTC.

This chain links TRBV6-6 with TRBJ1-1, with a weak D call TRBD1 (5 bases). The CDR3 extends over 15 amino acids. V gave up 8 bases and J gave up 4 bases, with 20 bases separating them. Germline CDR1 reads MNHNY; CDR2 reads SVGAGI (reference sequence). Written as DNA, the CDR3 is TGTGCCAGCTGGGGTTGGGGGGAGGAGAGCACTGAAGCTTTCTTT. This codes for CASWGWGEESTEAFF.

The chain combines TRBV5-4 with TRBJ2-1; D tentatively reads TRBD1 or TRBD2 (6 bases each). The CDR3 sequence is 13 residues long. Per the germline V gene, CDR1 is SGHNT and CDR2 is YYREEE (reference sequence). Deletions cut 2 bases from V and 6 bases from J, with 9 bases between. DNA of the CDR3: TGTGCCAGCAGCTTCGGAGGGGGCAATGAGCAGTTCTTC. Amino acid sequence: CASSFGGGNEQFF.

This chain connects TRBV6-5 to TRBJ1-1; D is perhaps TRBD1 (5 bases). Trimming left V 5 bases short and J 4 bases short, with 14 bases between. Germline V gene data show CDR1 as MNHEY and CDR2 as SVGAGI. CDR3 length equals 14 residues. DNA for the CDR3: TGTGCCAGCAGTGTCACGTGGCAGGGCACTGAAGCTTTCTTT. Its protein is CASSVTWQGTEAFF.

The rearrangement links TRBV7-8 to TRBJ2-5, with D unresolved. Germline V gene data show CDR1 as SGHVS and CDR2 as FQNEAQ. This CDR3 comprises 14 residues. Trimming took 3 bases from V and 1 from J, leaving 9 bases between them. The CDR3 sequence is CASSLIEPQETQYF. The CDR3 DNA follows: TGTGCCAGCAGCTTGATTGAGCCCCAAGAGACCCAGTACTTC.

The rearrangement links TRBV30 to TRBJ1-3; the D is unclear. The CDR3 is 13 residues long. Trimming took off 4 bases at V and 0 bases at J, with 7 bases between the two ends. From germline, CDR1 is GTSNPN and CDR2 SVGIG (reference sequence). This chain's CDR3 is CAWTPDSGNTIYF. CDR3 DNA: TGTGCCTGGACGCCAGACTCTGGAAACACCATATATTTT.

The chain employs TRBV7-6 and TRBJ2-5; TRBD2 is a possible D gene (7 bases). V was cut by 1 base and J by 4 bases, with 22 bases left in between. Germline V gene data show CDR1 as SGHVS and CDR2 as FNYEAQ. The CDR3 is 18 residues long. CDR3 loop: CASSLVASGPGEGETQYF. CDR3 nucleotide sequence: TGTGCCAGCAGCTTAGTCGCTTCGGGACCAGGGGAGGGAGAGACCCAGTACTTC.

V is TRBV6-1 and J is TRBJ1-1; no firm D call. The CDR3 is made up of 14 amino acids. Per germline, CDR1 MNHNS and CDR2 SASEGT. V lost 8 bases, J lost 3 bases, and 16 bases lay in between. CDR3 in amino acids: CASLEGNEDTEAFF. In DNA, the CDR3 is TGTGCCAGCCTCGAAGGGAACGAGGACACTGAAGCTTTCTTT.